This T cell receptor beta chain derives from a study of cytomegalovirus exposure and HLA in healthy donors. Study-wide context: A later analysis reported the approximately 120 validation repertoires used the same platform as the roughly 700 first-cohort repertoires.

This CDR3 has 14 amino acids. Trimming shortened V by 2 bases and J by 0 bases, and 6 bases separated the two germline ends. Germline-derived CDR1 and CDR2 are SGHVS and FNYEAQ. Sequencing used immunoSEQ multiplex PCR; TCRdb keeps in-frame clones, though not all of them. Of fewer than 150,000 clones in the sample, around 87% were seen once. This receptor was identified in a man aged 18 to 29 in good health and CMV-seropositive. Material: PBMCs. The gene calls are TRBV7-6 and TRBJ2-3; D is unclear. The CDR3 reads CASSLWLSTDTQYF. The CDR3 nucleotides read TGTGCCAGCAGCTTATGGCTGAGCACAGATACGCAGTATTTT.